Following are 19 T cell receptor beta chains from one sample sequenced in a study of response to subunit inactivated influenza vaccine. TCRdb used MiXCR to reprocess the RT-PCR reads, holding one entry per CDR3 protein. The top ten hold approximately 10% of the sample, which has about 570,000 distinct CDR3 sequences, roughly 12% seen once. The data were also submitted as part of a second study, on T cells expressing NK-cell markers. That work states: TCR beta cDNA was generated via 5'RACE template switching incorporating UMIs.

Material: PBMCs from blood, obtained on the day of vaccination. These receptors came from a man aged 45 to 65 who received an inactivated influenza vaccine.

The rearrangement links TRBV20-1 to TRBJ2-7; 9 bases map to TRBD1. The CDR3 is made up of 14 amino acids. V gave up 6 bases and J gave up 2 bases; unmatched junction bases: 8. Germline V gives CDR1 DFQATT, CDR2 SNEGSKA (reference sequence). The CDR3 reads CSALDRGNTYEQYF. CDR3 sequence (DNA): TGCAGTGCCCTAGACAGGGGGAACACCTACGAGCAGTACTTC.

In its sample, this clonotype was seen a few times. V usage is TRBV18 and J usage is TRBJ1-1, with D unclear. Trimming cost V 3 bases and J 2 bases, with 7 bases left between them. Germline CDR1 reads KGHSH; CDR2 reads LQKENI. The CDR3 runs 13 residues. CDR3 in amino acids: CASSPVLNTEAFF. The CDR3 nucleotides are TGTGCCAGCTCACCGGTGTTAAACACTGAAGCTTTCTTT. Variable domain in full (rest from reference TRBV18 and TRBJ1-1): NAGVMQNPRHLVRRRGQEARLRCSPMKGHSHVYWYRQLPEEGLKFMVYLQKENIIDESGMPKERFSAEFPKEGPSILRIQQVVRGDSAAYFCASSPVLNTEAFFGQGTRLTVV.

This clonotype has a count of ten or more. The J gene is TRBJ2-1, the V gene TRBV15, with 9 bases matching TRBD2. Germline CDR1 and CDR2: LNHNV and YYDKDF (reference sequence). Unmatched junction bases numbered 5, after V lost 3 bases and J lost 2 bases. The CDR3 sequence is 16 residues long. CDR3 DNA sequence: TGTGCCACCAGCAGCCGGCAGCGGGGGGCCTACAATGAGCAGTTCTTC. This translates into CATSSRQRGAYNEQFF.

This clonotype showed up many times. V is TRBV12-3 or TRBV12-4 and J is TRBJ2-3; D unclear. The V gene lost 2 bases and the J gene lost 0 bases, with 6 bases spanning the gap. The CDR3 extends over 14 amino acids. The CDR3 region has the DNA TGTGCCAGCAGTTTAAGCCAGAGCACAGATACGCAGTATTTT. Protein sequence: CASSLSQSTDTQYF.

This clonotype was counted many times. This chain connects TRBV2 to TRBJ2-1; D unresolved. Germline lookup yields CDR1 SNHLY and CDR2 FYNNEI. This CDR3 has 16 residues. V gave up 4 bases and J gave up 1 base, with 14 bases separating them. The CDR3, as DNA: TGTGCCAGCAGTGCCTCGGCTGAGAGGTCCTACAATGAGCAGTTCTTC. The encoded protein is CASSASAERSYNEQFF.

The chain employs TRBV4-3 and TRBJ1-4; tentative D call: TRBD1 (6 bases). CDR3 length equals 17 residues. Trimming removed 1 base from V and 0 bases from J, with 12 bases in between. Germline assignment: CDR1 LGHNA and CDR2 YSLEER. The CDR3 loop reads CASSQGTGGPTNEKLFF. CDR3 sequence (DNA): TGCGCCAGCAGCCAAGGAACGGGGGGCCCAACTAATGAAAAACTGTTTTTT.

This clonotype was observed a handful of times. In DNA form, the CDR3 reads TGTGCCAGCAGCTTAAGACGGGAGGCCTACGAGCAGTACTTC. It yields the protein CASSLRREAYEQYF. V is TRBV7-2 and J is TRBJ2-7, with 7 bases matching TRBD2. CDR3 size: 14 residues. Germline V CDR1 and CDR2: SGHTA, FQGNSA. V dropped 2 bases and J dropped 2; count of bases not matched to a gene: 3.

This clonotype was seen only a few times. V usage is TRBV7-2 and J usage is TRBJ1-1, with D maybe TRBD1 (6 bases). CDR3 length equals 14 residues. Per the germline V gene, CDR1 is SGHTA and CDR2 is FQGNSA. V lost 3 bases and J 1 base, leaving 9 bases between the germline ends. Here the CDR3 reads CASSFGQRNTEAFF. Written as DNA, the CDR3 is TGTGCCAGCAGCTTCGGACAGAGGAACACTGAAGCTTTCTTT. Together with reference TRBV7-2 and TRBJ1-1, the CDR3 gives the full variable domain: GAGVSQSPSNKVTEKGKDVELRCDPISGHTALYWYRQSLGQGLEFLIYFQGNSAPDKSGLPSDRFSAERTGGSVSTLTIQRTQQEDSAVYLCASSFGQRNTEAFFGQGTRLTVV.

The chain recombines TRBV6-2 or TRBV6-3 with TRBJ2-1; 9 bases line up with TRBD2. From germline, CDR1 is MNHEY and CDR2 SVGEGT. The CDR3 runs 15 residues. V dropped 2 bases and J dropped 8; count of bases not matched to a gene: 7. Here the CDR3 reads CASSYAASGKYEQFF. CDR3 DNA sequence: TGTGCCAGCAGTTACGCGGCTAGCGGGAAATATGAGCAGTTCTTC.

This clonotype was detected only a few times. The chain employs TRBV9 and TRBJ2-7, with 7 bases identical to TRBD2. From germline, CDR1 is SGDLS and CDR2 YYNGEE. V was pared by 3 bases and J by 4 bases, with 10 bases of the junction left unmatched. The CDR3 runs 15 residues. CDR3 sequence reads: CASSGLSSGLYEQYF. The CDR3 coding sequence is TGTGCCAGCAGCGGCCTTTCTAGCGGATTGTACGAGCAGTACTTC.

This clonotype was seen many times. The chain combines TRBV3-1 with TRBJ2-6; a possible D gene is TRBD2 (6 bases). The V end was cut by 5 bases, the J end by 2 bases, with 13 bases between. The CDR3 contains 16 residues. CDR1 LGHDT and CDR2 YNNKEL come from the germline V gene (reference sequence). This chain's CDR3 is CASSIRLVTGANVLTF. CDR3 coding DNA: TGTGCCAGCAGCATCCGACTAGTAACTGGGGCCAACGTCCTGACTTTC.

With respect to this clonotype: The junction departs from germline at one end; a sequencing error may be responsible. CDR3 protein: CGTSWIGQGQETQYF. CDR3 bases: TGTGGCACCAGCTGGATTGGACAGGGACAAGAGACCCAGTACTTC. The chain has TRBV15 and TRBJ2-5, with 8 nucleotides matching TRBD1. This CDR3 spans 15 amino acids. Germline assignment: CDR1 LNHNV and CDR2 YYDKDF (reference sequence).

Ten or more counts support this clonotype. The V gene is TRBV20-1, the J gene TRBJ2-3; the match to TRBD2 covers 14 bases. CDR1 and CDR2 (germline): DFQATT, SNEGSKA (reference sequence). CDR3 length: 14 amino acids. Trimming removed 5 bases from V and 5 bases from J; junction bases left unmatched: 3. CDR3 nucleotide sequence: TGCAGTGCTGACGGGACTAGCGGGGGAGATACGCAGTATTTT. Translation: CSADGTSGGDTQYF.

This clonotype was observed at least ten times. The chain couples TRBV10-3 to TRBJ1-2; no clear D gene. This CDR3 spans 14 amino acids. Trimming stripped 0 bases from V and 4 bases from J, with 9 bases between. The germline V gene encodes CDR1 ENHRY and CDR2 SYGVKD. CDR3 sequence reads: CAISESSKGYGYTF. The CDR3 DNA reads as TGTGCCATCAGTGAGTCAAGCAAGGGCTATGGCTACACCTTC.

This clonotype was counted a few times. This rearrangement joins TRBV5-1 to TRBJ1-1; possible D gene TRBD1, 6 bases. The CDR3 loop spans 15 amino acids. Germline lookup yields CDR1 SGHRS and CDR2 YFSETQ. The germline V and J ends were trimmed by 0 bases and 6 bases, with 15 bases remaining between them. As DNA, the CDR3 is TGCGCCAGCAGCTTGGGCCCTGAACAGGGCTCTGAAGCTTTCTTT. Encoded protein: CASSLGPEQGSEAFF.

This rearrangement joins TRBV5-1 to TRBJ2-1; 8 bases map to TRBD1. J lost 4 bases, V lost 4 bases, and 10 bases had no gene match. Germline lookup yields CDR1 SGHRS and CDR2 YFSETQ. This CDR3 has 16 residues. The CDR3 coding sequence is TGCGCCAGCAGCAAAATGGGACAGGCGGAATACAATGAGCAGTTCTTC. It yields the protein CASSKMGQAEYNEQFF.

This clonotype was recorded a few times. The chain links TRBV7-2 to TRBJ2-7; 7 nucleotides align to TRBD2. The germline V gene encodes CDR1 SGHTA and CDR2 FQGNSA. V gave up 0 bases and J gave up 6 bases; unmatched junction bases: 8. This CDR3 contains 15 residues. Here the CDR3 DNA reads TGTGCCAGCAGCTTAGCGGGAGGGACTTTTCGCGAGCAGTACTTC. Protein product: CASSLAGGTFREQYF.

This clonotype was observed a few times. The V and J genes are TRBV4-3 and TRBJ2-5; 10 nucleotides agree with TRBD1. CDR3 size: 19 residues. Trimming at V came to 1 base and at J to 3 bases, leaving 14 bases not matched to a gene. The germline CDR1 and CDR2 sequences are LGHNA and YSLEER. As DNA, the CDR3 is TGCGCCAGCAGCCAAGGAGCCCTGAACGGGACAGGGGATGAAGAGACCCAGTACTTC. It translates to CASSQGALNGTGDEETQYF.

J is TRBJ2-7 and V is TRBV7-2; D may be TRBD2 (5 bases). Per the germline V gene, CDR1 is SGHTA and CDR2 is FQGNSA. Trimming cost V 4 bases and J 0 bases, with 10 bases left between them. The CDR3 is made up of 14 amino acids. The CDR3 is CASSSERPSYEQYF. In DNA form, the CDR3 reads TGTGCCAGCAGCTCCGAGCGGCCCTCCTACGAGCAGTACTTC.